Listed here are 23 T cell receptor beta chains from one sample, sequenced in a study of blood T cells in healthy people across ages. The use of a sample-barcoded 5' primer and a J-beta primer mix characterized a second PCR of roughly 7 to 11 cycles. TCRdb processed the 5' RACE reads anew with MiXCR; each CDR3 protein has one entry. The table shows hundreds of thousands of distinct CDR3 sequences, with about 62% occurring only once. The specimen was blood. The receptors here all came from a man aged 30-40 years in good health.

The chain joins TRBV6-6 to TRBJ1-2; no clear D. The CDR3 runs 15 residues. V lost 0 bases to trimming and J lost 6 bases, with 14 bases between them. From germline, CDR1 is MNHNY and CDR2 SVGAGI (reference sequence). The CDR3 region has the DNA TGTGCCAGCAGTTACTCGGGGATCTCTGAGGATGGCTACACCTTC. This codes for CASSYSGISEDGYTF.

V usage is TRBV20-1 and J usage is TRBJ1-4; a weak D match, TRBD1 (5 bases). Germline-derived CDR1 and CDR2 are DFQATT and SNEGSKA (reference sequence). V lost 0 bases to trimming and J lost 10 bases, with 15 bases between them. The CDR3 length is 14 residues. The CDR3 loop is CSARDPRQSLKLFF. The CDR3 DNA reads TGCAGTGCTAGAGATCCGCGACAGAGTTTAAAACTGTTTTTT.

This clonotype occurred a few times. J is TRBJ2-1 and V is TRBV29-1; 7 nucleotides line up with TRBD2. In germline, CDR1 is SQVTM, CDR2 ANQGSEA. The V and J ends lost 3 bases and 6 bases, in that order; junction bases with no gene match: 11. This CDR3 region has 15 residues. This CDR3 reads CSVDNVEGGGNEQFF. DNA for the CDR3: TGCAGCGTTGATAACGTCGAGGGCGGGGGCAATGAGCAGTTCTTC.

V gene TRBV5-4 combines with J gene TRBJ1-2, with TRBD1 as a possible D gene (6 bases). This CDR3 region has 15 residues. CDR1 and CDR2 (germline): SGHNT, YYREEE (reference sequence). The V end was cut by 0 bases, the J end by 5 bases, with 14 bases between. CDR3 region: CASSLAGIGGYGYTF. CDR3 in DNA: TGTGCCAGCAGCTTGGCCGGAATAGGGGGGTATGGCTACACCTTC.

The chain couples TRBV7-8 to TRBJ1-2; possibly TRBD1 for D (5 bases). CDR1 is SGHVS and CDR2 is FQNEAQ in the germline V gene. V lost 5 bases to trimming and J lost 4 bases, with 14 bases between them. This CDR3 is 14 amino acids long. CDR3 nucleotide sequence: TGTGCCAGCAGCCCGACGGACACGCCCTATGGCTACACCTTC. It encodes CASSPTDTPYGYTF. Combining the CDR3 with reference TRBV7-8 and TRBJ1-2 gives the whole variable domain GAGVSQSPRYKVAKRGQDVALRCDPISGHVSLFWYQQALGQGPEFLTYFQNEAQLDKSGLPSDRFFAERPEGSVSTLKIQRTQQEDSAVYLCASSPTDTPYGYTFGSGTRLTVV.

This chain connects TRBV27 to TRBJ2-5; 11 positions match TRBD2. The J call may be wrong; the DNA end is better matched by TRBJ2-7. The length of the CDR3 is 16 residues. Germline assignment: CDR1 MNHEY and CDR2 SMNVEV (reference sequence). The CDR3 bases are TGTGCCAGCAGTTCAGGGACTAGCGGCAGTATCTACGAGCAGTACTTC. Protein sequence: CASSSGTSGSIYEQYF.

The gene calls are TRBV9 and TRBJ2-7; D might be TRBD1 (5 bases). This CDR3 spans 13 amino acids. Trimming pared 0 bases from V and 5 bases from J, leaving 9 bases between. Germline V gene sequence: CDR1 SGDLS, CDR2 YYNGEE. The CDR3 nucleotides are TGTGCCAGCAGCGTAGAGGGGTCTAACGAGCAGTACTTC. Translating it yields CASSVEGSNEQYF. The full variable domain, completed using reference TRBV9 and TRBJ2-7, is DSGVTQTPKHLITATGQRVTLRCSPRSGDLSVYWYQQSLDQGLQFLIQYYNGEERAKGNILERFSAQQFPDLHSELNLSSLELGDSALYFCASSVEGSNEQYFGPGTRLTVT.

At least ten counts were recorded for this clonotype. This sequence may be a read error, since a much larger clone differs from it by one base. The chain has TRBV7-2 and TRBJ2-5; 10 bases line up with TRBD2. CDR3 length: 15 amino acids. From germline, CDR1 is SGHTA and CDR2 FQGNSA. J gave up 11 bases and V 2 bases, and 11 bases lay outside the gene matches. The CDR3 protein is CASSLKRGGGNEQYF. CDR3 DNA: TGTGCCAGCAGCTTAAAGCGGGGGGGTGGCAATGAGCAGTACTTC.

The chain couples TRBV5-1 to TRBJ1-2; TRBD1 matches at 10 bases. V lost 1 base to trimming and J lost 4 bases; unmatched junction nucleotides: 7. The CDR3 spans 16 residues. CDR1 is SGHRS, CDR2 YFSETQ, per germline. The CDR3 region has the DNA TGCGCCAGCAGCTTGACCGGGACAGGGGACGGCTATGGCTACACCTTC. Residues: CASSLTGTGDGYGYTF.

The chain uses TRBV4-3 and TRBJ1-5; D gene unclear. Germline V gives CDR1 LGHNA, CDR2 YSLEER. V lost 1 base, J lost 3 bases, and 7 bases lay in between. This CDR3 has 14 residues. This CDR3 reads CASSQGAVNQPQHF. The CDR3 nucleotides read TGCGCCAGCAGCCAAGGGGCAGTCAATCAGCCCCAGCATTTT.

This clonotype was picked up a small number of times. The V call is TRBV6-2 or TRBV6-3, the J call TRBJ2-3, with D uncertain. This CDR3 has 14 residues. Germline-derived CDR1 and CDR2 are MNHEY and SVGEGT. V was shortened by 2 bases and J by 2 bases, with 8 bases between the two germline ends. The DNA for the CDR3 is TGTGCCAGCAGTTACGGGTCCTTCACAGATACGCAGTATTTT. Amino acids: CASSYGSFTDTQYF.

V is TRBV20-1 and J is TRBJ2-3, with TRBD1 matching 8 bases. Germline lookup yields CDR1 DFQATT and CDR2 SNEGSKA (reference sequence). Germline trimming cut 4 bases from V and 6 bases from J; bases unmatched to any gene: 9. This CDR3 contains 14 residues. Here the CDR3 DNA reads TGCAGTGCTACCTCGGACAGGGATACCGATACGCAGTATTTT. It yields the protein CSATSDRDTDTQYF.

V is TRBV12-3 or TRBV12-4 and J is TRBJ1-2, with D perhaps matching TRBD1 (5 bases). Trimming pared 7 bases from V and 2 bases from J, leaving 26 bases between. This CDR3 is 18 amino acids long. The CDR3 region is CASTPRGQGRHRNYGYTF. The CDR3 DNA reads as TGTGCCAGCACCCCAAGGGGCCAGGGAAGGCATCGAAACTATGGCTACACCTTC.

This clonotype has a handful of counts. The rearrangement links TRBV15 to TRBJ2-3, with D maybe TRBD1 (6 bases). This CDR3 is built from 15 residues. CDR1 is LNHNV and CDR2 is YYDKDF in the germline V gene (reference sequence). The V and J ends lost 1 base and 3 bases respectively, with 11 bases between them. This chain's CDR3 is CATSRVRGTTDTQYF. CDR3 DNA: TGTGCCACCAGCAGAGTGAGGGGGACAACAGATACGCAGTATTTT.

This sequence joins TRBV28 and TRBJ2-3; TRBD2 matches at 12 bases. V lost 10 bases, J lost 3 bases, and 14 bases stayed unmatched. Germline V CDR1 and CDR2: MDHEN, SYDVKM. There are 17 residues in the CDR3. CDR3 sequence reads: CATELRLLAGGTDTQYF. CDR3 DNA: TGTGCCACCGAGCTGCGCCTGCTAGCGGGGGGGACAGATACGCAGTATTTT. Full variable domain (rest looked up from reference TRBV28 and TRBJ2-3): DVKVTQSSRYLVKRTGEKVFLECVQDMDHENMFWYRQDPGLGLRLIYFSYDVKMKEKGDIPEGYSVSREKKERFSLILESASTNQTSMYLCATELRLLAGGTDTQYFGPGTRLTVL.

The chain carries TRBV6-2 or TRBV6-3 and TRBJ2-3, with D uncertain. Deletions cut 4 bases from V and 6 bases from J, with 17 bases between. This CDR3 comprises 15 residues. The germline V gene encodes CDR1 MNHEY and CDR2 SVGEGT. The CDR3: CASSFGSFIRDTQYF. The CDR3 DNA reads as TGTGCCAGCAGTTTCGGATCCTTTATTCGGGATACGCAGTATTTT.

The chain carries TRBV7-8 and TRBJ2-7; no clear D. Germline V gives CDR1 SGHVS, CDR2 FQNEAQ. CDR3 size: 14 residues. Trimming pared 5 bases from V and 1 base from J, leaving 12 bases between. The CDR3 is CASSLRTLSYEQYF. The CDR3 DNA follows: TGTGCCAGCAGCCTCCGGACGTTATCCTACGAGCAGTACTTC.

This clonotype came up a few times. The chain recombines TRBV3-1 with TRBJ2-5; 9 nucleotides line up with TRBD1. With 2 bases clipped from V and 1 base from J, the junction kept 2 bases outside the gene matches. CDR3 size: 15 residues. Germline V gene data show CDR1 as LGHDT and CDR2 as YNNKEL (reference sequence). This CDR3 reads CASSQPGQGQETQYF. The CDR3 region has the DNA TGTGCCAGCAGCCAACCGGGACAGGGCCAAGAGACCCAGTACTTC.

V gene TRBV28 combines with J gene TRBJ2-7; D not resolved. CDR1 MDHEN and CDR2 SYDVKM come from the germline V gene. V was pared by 4 bases and J by 6 bases, with 13 bases between. The CDR3 has 13 amino acids. The CDR3 DNA follows: TGTGCCAGCAGTTCCCCGACGGTCCGCGAGCAGTACTTC. This encodes CASSSPTVREQYF.

This clonotype came up many times. The rearrangement links TRBV6-6 to TRBJ2-7; TRBD1 or TRBD2 may be the D gene (7 bases each). Between the trimmed V and J ends, which lost 1 base and 4 bases, there was a span of 17 bases. The germline V gene encodes CDR1 MNHNY and CDR2 SVGAGI (reference sequence). The CDR3 loop spans 16 amino acids. CDR3 in amino acids: CASSYLTGQGGYEQYF. CDR3 nucleotide sequence: TGTGCCAGCAGTTACTTGACGGGCCAGGGGGGGTACGAGCAGTACTTC.

The chain carries TRBV12-3 or TRBV12-4 and TRBJ2-5; 8 bases agree with TRBD1. Trimming took 5 bases from V and 5 from J; bases not matched to a gene: 7. This CDR3 comprises 14 residues. The CDR3 sequence: CASSDTTGVETQYF. CDR3 DNA: TGTGCCAGCAGTGACACGACAGGGGTGGAGACCCAGTACTTC.

V and J are TRBV6-5 and TRBJ1-2, with D possibly being TRBD1 (6 bases). Germline V gene sequence: CDR1 MNHEY, CDR2 SVGAGI. Trimming left V 7 bases short and J 7 bases short, with 13 bases between. The CDR3 runs to 12 residues. The CDR3 loop is CASTQLGAGYTF. CDR3 DNA: TGTGCCAGCACCCAACTGGGGGCTGGCTACACCTTC.

The rearrangement joins TRBV15 to TRBJ2-3; 8 positions agree with TRBD2. Germline V lookup: CDR1 LNHNV, CDR2 YYDKDF (reference sequence). The CDR3 has 17 amino acids. Trimming removed 3 bases from V and 3 bases from J; junction bases left unmatched: 11. CDR3: CATSRQGGGYRTDTQYF. The CDR3 nucleotides are TGTGCCACCAGCAGGCAAGGCGGGGGGTATCGGACAGATACGCAGTATTTT.